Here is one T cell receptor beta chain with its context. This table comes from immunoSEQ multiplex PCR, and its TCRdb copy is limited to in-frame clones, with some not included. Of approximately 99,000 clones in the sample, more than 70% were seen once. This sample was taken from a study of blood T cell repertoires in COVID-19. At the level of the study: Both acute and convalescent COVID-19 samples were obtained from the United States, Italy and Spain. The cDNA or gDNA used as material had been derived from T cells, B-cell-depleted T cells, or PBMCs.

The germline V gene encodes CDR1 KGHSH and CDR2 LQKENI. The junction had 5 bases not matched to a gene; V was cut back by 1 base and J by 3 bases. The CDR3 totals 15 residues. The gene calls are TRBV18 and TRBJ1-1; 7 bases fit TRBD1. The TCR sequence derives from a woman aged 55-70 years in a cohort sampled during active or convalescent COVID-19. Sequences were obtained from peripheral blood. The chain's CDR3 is CASSPRQGSDTEAFF. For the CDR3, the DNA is TGTGCCAGCTCACCACGACAGGGAAGCGACACTGAAGCTTTCTTT.